The source of this TCR beta chain is a study of cytomegalovirus exposure and HLA in healthy donors (dated 2017 in TCRdb). Study-level background: An earlier analysis of several hundred of the donors reported 250 to 350 Gb of sequence data and 117 million unique TCR beta sequences obtained from approximately 180 million T cells. An early release that covered about 600 HLA-typed donors contained about 300 gigabases of sequencing data and about 93 million unique TCR sequences. Of the roughly 420 genotyped donors, 70% to 90% were placed in the genetic ancestry cluster associated with self-reported Caucasian donors. The study was designed to test whether signatures of past pathogen exposure could be identified by cataloging public T cell receptors. The study used immunosequencing to profile the T cell repertoires of 670 or so subjects and linked those repertoires to cytomegalovirus serostatus. In addition to the first cohort of hundreds of subjects, a separate validation cohort of approximately 130 different subjects was used. High-throughput TCR immunosequencing, statistical association of individual TCRs with disease status, and machine learning were combined to predict cytomegalovirus infection status. A later analysis re-examined previously published TCR beta repertoires from 610 or so donors and added high-resolution HLA genotyping to investigate patterns of TCR occurrence. The later analysis used no new phenotypic data to find candidate immune exposures, relying instead on TCR beta sequences and their occurrence across donors. An earlier analysis of several hundred of the donors used high-throughput TCR beta sequencing to judge whether each TCR beta V gene segment behaved as functional or pseudogenic. Donor age, sex, ethnicity and CMV serostatus were compiled together with the repertoire data. Genome-wide SNP genotypes for about three fifths of the roughly 700 donors were used in a later genetic analysis, which treated that subset as a discovery cohort. All discovery cohort repertoires had been generated on a single sequencing platform. Class I and class II HLA loci were covered by the typing at four-digit resolution. The number of typed donors differed by locus: about 629-640 for A, B, C, DRB1 and DQB1; roughly 510 for DQA1; over 600 for DPA1; and about 450 for DPB1. A few DR-DQ haplotypes were treated as single units for association and clustering because of strong linkage in the cohort. On average, roughly 250,000 unique TCR beta nucleotide sequences were sequenced per donor among 398 genotyped donors of the cohort, with roughly 18% of those sequences being non-productive.

Paper-wide results and their limitations: In a later analysis, TCR association rates were found to vary across HLA loci, with the most associated TCRs seen for DRB1 alleles and the fewest for HLA-C alleles. A later analysis associated about 17,000 TCR beta sequences with specific HLA alleles at a false discovery rate of 0.05. A later analysis found that HLA-associated TCR beta chains were more clonally expanded and had lower generation probabilities than equally common non-associated chains. A group of highly shared sequence variants was considered likely to be a technical artifact of the sequencing pipeline. Because counts were too low, roughly 18 rarely observed V segments, including chromosome 9 orphons, were left out of the earlier analysis of over 550 of the donors. Because the 87-base-pair reads could not distinguish some IMGT-functional V segments, including TRBV6-2 and TRBV6-3, those segments were excluded. Presence/absence analyses assumed roughly uniform sequencing depth across donors, an assumption that may not hold. The study gave a list of about 160 TCR beta chains associated with cytomegalovirus. Compared with the approximately 700-donor mean, donors in an Asian-associated ancestry cluster had fewer N-insertions in productive TCRs, according to a later genetic analysis. An earlier analysis of approximately 590 of the donors showed that most TCR beta V segments appeared in productive rearrangements either about 87% or about 30% of the time, which broadly matched IMGT annotations. Several of the top co-occurrence clusters appeared to be linked to parvovirus B19, influenza, CMV and Epstein-Barr virus, according to a later analysis. Most TCR sequences were seen in very few donors, while some public TCRs were found in many individuals. Because HLA typing was unavailable for some donors at each locus, only the typed subset was used in association tests. For the cohort, immune exposure information was limited to CMV serostatus. A further reported finding was that TCR beta sequences accurately predicted the HLA-A and HLA-B alleles for most subjects in the first cohort. In vitro tests confirmed that three of the cytomegalovirus-associated TCR beta chains recognize cytomegalovirus antigens. When HLA alleles, especially DR and DQ, strongly co-occurred, TCR associations were difficult to assign to individual alleles. The authors suggested that the approach could potentially be generalized to other disease states and immunological phenotypes. Only TCR beta chains were sequenced in this cohort, and the absence of alpha or paired-chain data limited detectable features. The classifier was reported to diagnose cytomegalovirus status with high specificity and sensitivity in both the original cohort and the validation cohort. In a later genetic analysis, a missense DCLRE1C variant was associated with V-gene and J-gene trimming of TCR beta chains, and the association was replicated in an independent cohort. Linkage disequilibrium might explain the correlated functional status among segregating V segments, but an unknown experimental factor could not be ruled out. According to a later analysis, most CMV-associated TCR beta chains appeared to be HLA-restricted, and the HLA associations seemed to be driven largely by CMV exposure.

Concerning this clone: It lacks a known antigen. At one boundary the junction diverges from the germline segment, which might be a read error.

Libraries were prepared through the immunoSEQ multiplex PCR assay. For the multiplex PCR, a mixture combining 60 forward primers for TCR Vbeta segments and 13 reverse primers for TCR Jbeta segments was used. A multiplex PCR assay on genomic DNA amplified the CDR3 region of rearranged TCR beta genes. The Illumina HiSeq System was used to sequence the amplified TCR beta libraries as 87-base-pair reads. On the authors' methods: A later analysis counted about 76 million unique TCR beta chains across the 700 or so repertoires, and around 9.9 million of these chains were shared by at least two donors. To remove PCR and sequencing errors, raw reads were error-corrected and collapsed into unique sequences using a nearest-neighbor algorithm that merged closely related sequences. V, D and J gene segments were assigned by aligning CDR3 sequences to IMGT reference sequences. Each retained sequence needed at least a six-nucleotide match to both a V gene segment and a J gene segment. Rearrangements were called productive when the CDR3 lacked stop codons and stayed in frame with V and J; all others were non-productive. CDR3 was defined by IMGT convention, running from the second conserved V-encoded cysteine to the conserved J-encoded phenylalanine. Sequences without an unambiguous match to a single V gene segment were excluded from the earlier analysis of over 500 of the donors. In an earlier analysis of 587 of the donors, a V segment was called functional when productive rearrangements were above 56.7%, and segregating when the standard deviation between donors exceeded 5%. A statistical classification framework was built for diagnosing cytomegalovirus status from the catalog of TCR beta chain sequences. V and J gene assignment, in a later analysis, came from comparing TCR nucleotide sequences with IMGT/GENE-DB human TR gene sequences. In a later analysis, CDR3 sequences and most-parsimonious VDJ recombination scenarios were assigned using the TCRdist pipeline. In a later analysis, every TCR beta chain was defined by the combination of its CDR3 amino acid sequence and its V-gene family, and reads without a unique V-gene family were dropped. To address suspected cross-contamination and a sequencing artifact, a later analysis removed approximately 600 highly shared, low-generation-probability nucleotide sequences. A later analysis calculated a clonal expansion index for each public chain from normalized within-repertoire ranks of inferred template counts. In a later analysis, generation probabilities were computed using a VDJ recombination model fitted to out-of-frame rearrangements, and the results were checked against IGoR. A later analysis scored TCR-TCR, TCR-HLA and TCR-CMV co-occurrence with hypergeometric tests, applying a repertoire-size bias correction to TCR pairs. False discovery rates were estimated in a later analysis by permuting HLA or CMV assignments 20 times. In a later analysis, co-occurring TCRs were grouped using DBSCAN, and TCRdist sequence similarity was added for clustering within HLA-allele-positive subsets. Repertoires with fewer than 30,000 or more than 120,000 public chains, plus five repertoires with anomalous nucleotide sharing, were excluded from co-occurrence clustering. In its TCRdb copy, this immuneACCESS table keeps in-frame sequences only and misses some clones. Where compared with another copy, unresolved V genes explain less than half of these, and the others have no known cause. The V and J calls and the clone size are those of that table, but D and trimming were determined from the DNA. Across this sample there are approximately 170,000 clones, with roughly four fifths seen only once. The ten largest clones represent 1.5% to 1.8% of the sample.

The cohort comprised fewer than 750 healthy bone marrow donors. At the time of sampling, every cohort member was nominally healthy, though immune exposures that went unrecorded were likely present. The donor tested CMV seronegative and was one of the 352 seronegative cohort members. Each donor provided a peripheral blood sample, and peripheral blood mononuclear cells were used for TCR beta sequencing. The Qiagen DNeasy Blood Extraction Kit was used to extract genomic DNA from the blood cell samples. From a lookup of the germline V gene (reference sequence), CDR1 and CDR2 are SEHNR and FQNEAQ. Its CDR3 holds 15 amino acids, cysteine through phenylalanine. Kept here is only the CDR3 DNA, which spans 45 bases and is read in frame from base 1.

Sequenced material: PBMCs. The chain is assembled from TRBV7-9 and TRBJ1-1, with 11 bases in between that match TRBD1. The sequence was obtained from a middle-aged man in good health and CMV-seronegative. The CDR3 is CSSSLAGTGGTEAFF. The nucleotides read TGTTCCAGCAGCTTAGCTGGGACAGGGGGCACTGAAGCTTTCTTT.